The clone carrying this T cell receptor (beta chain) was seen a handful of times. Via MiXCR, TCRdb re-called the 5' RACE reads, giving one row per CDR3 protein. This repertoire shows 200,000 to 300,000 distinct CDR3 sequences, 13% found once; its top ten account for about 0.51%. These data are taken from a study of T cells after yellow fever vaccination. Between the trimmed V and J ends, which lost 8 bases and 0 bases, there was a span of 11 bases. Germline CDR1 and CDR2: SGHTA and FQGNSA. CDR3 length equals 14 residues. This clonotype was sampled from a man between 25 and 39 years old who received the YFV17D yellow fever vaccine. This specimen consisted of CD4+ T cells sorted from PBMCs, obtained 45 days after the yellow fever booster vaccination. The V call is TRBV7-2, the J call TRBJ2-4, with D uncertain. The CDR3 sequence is CASLRASAKNIQYF. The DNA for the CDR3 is TGTGCCAGCCTGAGAGCATCAGCCAAAAACATTCAGTACTTC.